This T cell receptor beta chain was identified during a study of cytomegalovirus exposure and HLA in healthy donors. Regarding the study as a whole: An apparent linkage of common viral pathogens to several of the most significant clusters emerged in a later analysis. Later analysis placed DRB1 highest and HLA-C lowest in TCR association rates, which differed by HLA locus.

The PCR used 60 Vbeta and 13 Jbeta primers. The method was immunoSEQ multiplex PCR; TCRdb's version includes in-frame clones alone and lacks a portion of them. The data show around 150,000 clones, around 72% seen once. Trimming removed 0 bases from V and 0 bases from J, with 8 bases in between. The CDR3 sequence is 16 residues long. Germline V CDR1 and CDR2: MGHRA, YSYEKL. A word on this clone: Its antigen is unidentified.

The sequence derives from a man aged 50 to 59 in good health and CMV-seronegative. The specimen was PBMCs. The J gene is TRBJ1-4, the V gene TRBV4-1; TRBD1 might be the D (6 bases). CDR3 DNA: TGCGCCAGCAGCCAAGAGGGGGCACCAACTAATGAAAAACTGTTTTTT. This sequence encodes CASSQEGAPTNEKLFF.